The entry that follows covers one T cell receptor beta chain sequence. Authors' analysis steps: The authors estimated nucleated cell counts from reference gene primer amplification. Clones were sequenced by immunoSEQ multiplex PCR, and TCRdb holds only the in-frame ones, with some missing. D and trimming come from the DNA, and the V and J calls and clone size come from that table. This repertoire shows hundreds of thousands of clones, around 90% found once; its top ten account for roughly 0.25%. Germline values: CDR1 LGHNA, CDR2 YSLEER. V was clipped by 0 bases and J by 7 bases, with 12 bases between them. This CDR3 comprises 14 residues. This sample is drawn from a study of blood T cell repertoires in COVID-19. About the research overall: Sample material is recorded as cDNA or gDNA derived from T cells, B-cell-depleted T cells, or PBMCs.

Sequencing used peripheral blood. The V call is TRBV4-3, the J call TRBJ1-2; D unclear. This clonotype originated in a woman aged 18-29 years with acute or convalescent COVID-19. The CDR3 DNA is TGCGCCAGCAGCCAAGATTGGGCGGGAAGTGGCTACACCTTC. Its translation: CASSQDWAGSGYTF.